The T cell receptor beta chain under discussion was sequenced for a study of OX40 agonist ivuxolimab in advanced cancers. This clone has only one observation. Generated by immunoSEQ multiplex PCR, the TCRdb table keeps only in-frame clones and is missing some. The table has about 65,000 clones, roughly 84% seen once. The receptor was derived from an adult with an advanced solid tumor such as melanoma, head and neck, liver or kidney cancer. Sequencing used CD4+ or CD8+ T cells sorted from blood, obtained in a trial of the OX40 agonist ivuxolimab.

CDR3 DNA: TGTGCCAGCAGCTTAAAATTAGCGGGGAGGGGGGAGCTGTTTTTT. Translation gives CASSLKLAGRGELFF. The V and J genes are TRBV7-2 and TRBJ2-2; 8 nucleotides agree with TRBD2. The CDR3 totals 15 residues. The V segment lost 2 bases and the J segment 8 bases; nucleotides outside the gene matches: 7. CDR1 SGHTA and CDR2 FQGNSA come from the germline V gene.